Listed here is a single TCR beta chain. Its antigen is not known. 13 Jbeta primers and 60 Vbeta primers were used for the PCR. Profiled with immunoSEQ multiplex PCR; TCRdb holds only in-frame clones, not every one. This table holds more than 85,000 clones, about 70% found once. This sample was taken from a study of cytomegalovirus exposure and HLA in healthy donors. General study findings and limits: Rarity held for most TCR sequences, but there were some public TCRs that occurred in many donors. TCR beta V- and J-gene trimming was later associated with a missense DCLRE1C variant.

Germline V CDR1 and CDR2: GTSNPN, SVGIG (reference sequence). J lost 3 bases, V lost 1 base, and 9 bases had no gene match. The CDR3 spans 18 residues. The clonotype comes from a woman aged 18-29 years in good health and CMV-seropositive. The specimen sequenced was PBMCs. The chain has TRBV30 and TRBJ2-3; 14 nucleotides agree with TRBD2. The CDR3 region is CAWSGGLAGVSVTDTQYF. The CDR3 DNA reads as TGTGCCTGGAGTGGGGGACTAGCGGGAGTGAGTGTTACAGATACGCAGTATTTT.